These T cell receptor beta chains were read from a single sample in a study of T cell repertoires in aging, cancer and after chemotherapy. TCRdb called the multiplex PCR reads again in MiXCR, with one record for every CDR3 protein. The repertoire holds 13,000 or so distinct CDR3 sequences, with under 35% as singletons. Sequenced input: blood. All receptors come from a human donor in good health. The donor label of this sample is uncertain. Both conserved end residues are part of each CDR3. Each record gives: J gene, D gene, clone size, V gene, CDR3 DNA, CDR3 protein. The D gene is left open where the match is weak. The size of a clone is reported for some rows only, either as once, few or many, or as a class for expanded clones.

>TRBJ1-1|TRBD1|-|TRBV29-1
TGCAGCGCGGATCAACCGCCGACAGGGCTAAACACTGAAGCTTTCTTT
CSADQPPTGLNTEAFF
>TRBJ1-1|-|medium-sized|TRBV6-5
TGTGCCAGCAGTTACCAGTTCAACACTGAAGCTTTCTTT
CASSYQFNTEAFF
>TRBJ2-7|-|-|TRBV5-4
TGTGCCAGCAGCGTTGGGGCAGGGGTCTACGAGCAGTACTTC
CASSVGAGVYEQYF
>TRBJ2-7|-|-|TRBV5-1
TGCGCCAGCAGCGAGGGACCACCTTGGTCCGAGCAGTACTTC
CASSEGPPWSEQYF
>TRBJ2-7|-|-|TRBV6-2/TRBV6-3
TGTGCCAGCAGTTACCGGGACGACGGGGGCGAGCAGTACTTC
CASSYRDDGGEQYF
>TRBJ2-7|-|-|TRBV12-3/TRBV12-4
TGTGCCAGCAGCGAGACAGCCGTAGAGCAGTACTTC
CASSETAVEQYF
>TRBJ2-1|-|-|TRBV20-1
TGCAGTGCTACGAGGGGGGGGGTCTCCTACAATGAGCAGTTCTTC
CSATRGGVSYNEQFF
>TRBJ2-5|-|-|TRBV20-1
TGCAGTGCTATGTTCCGATGGGAGACCCAGTACTTC
CSAMFRWETQYF
>TRBJ1-2|-|-|TRBV12-3/TRBV12-4
TGTGCCAGCAGCCCACGGAGGTCACTTACTAACTATGGCTACACCTTC
CASSPRRSLTNYGYTF
>TRBJ2-3|-|-|TRBV29-1
TGCAGCGTTGAAGGGATCAGTGGAGGGGTCGTGAGCACAGATACGCAGTATTTT
CSVEGISGGVVSTDTQYF
>TRBJ2-7|TRBD2|-|TRBV12-3/TRBV12-4
TGTGCCAGCAGTTTGGGCGGGGGGCCCCTCGAGCAGTACTTC
CASSLGGGPLEQYF
>TRBJ2-3|TRBD2|-|TRBV20-1
TGCAGTGCTAGAGACAATCTAGCGGGGGGGCCGGGGACGCAGTATTTT
CSARDNLAGGPGTQYF
>TRBJ2-5|TRBD2|-|TRBV5-5
TGTGCCAGCAGCTTGCCGGGGGGGGAAGAGACCCAGTACTTC
CASSLPGGEETQYF
>TRBJ1-1|-|-|TRBV29-1
TGCAGCGTTTCGGGGGGGAACACTGAAGCTTTCTTT
CSVSGGNTEAFF
>TRBJ2-4|-|-|TRBV7-9
TGTGCCAGCAGCCCCCCACCCATGCCAAACATTCAGTACTTC
CASSPPPMPNIQYF
>TRBJ1-5|-|-|TRBV5-1
TGCGCCAGCAGCTTGGGCTCAGGGAATCAGCCCCAGCATTTT
CASSLGSGNQPQHF
>TRBJ1-2|TRBD1|few|TRBV6-1
TGTGCCAGCAGCTTGACAGGGGACTATGGCTACACCTTC
CASSLTGDYGYTF
>TRBJ2-3|TRBD2|-|TRBV14
TGTGCCAGCAGGACTAGCGGGGGGGCAGATACGCAGTATTTT
CASRTSGGADTQYF
>TRBJ1-5|-|few|TRBV12-3/TRBV12-4
TGTGCCAGCAGTTTCCCGGGGGGTCAGCCCCAGCATTTT
CASSFPGGQPQHF
>TRBJ2-1|TRBD1|-|TRBV7-9
TGTGCCAGCAGCTTAAGTCCTATAGGACAGGGGGCGCTTAGGGAGTTCTTC
CASSLSPIGQGALREFF
>TRBJ1-1|TRBD1|few|TRBV20-1
TGCAGTGCTAGACAGGGGGCAGGGAACACTGAAGCTTTCTTT
CSARQGAGNTEAFF
>TRBJ2-7|TRBD2|-|TRBV7-2
TGTGCCAGCAGCTTAAGGGGAACTAGCGGCCACGAGCAGTACTTC
CASSLRGTSGHEQYF
>TRBJ1-2|TRBD1|-|TRBV30
TGTGCCTCCCACCGGGACAGGGGTTATGGCTACACCTTC
CASHRDRGYGYTF
>TRBJ2-5|TRBD1|-|TRBV18
TGTGCCAGCTCACTGCGGGACAGGGGTCAAGAGACCCAGTACTTC
CASSLRDRGQETQYF
>TRBJ1-2|TRBD1|few|TRBV27
TGTGCCAGCAGTTTCCAGGGGGGGAACAGGGTCCGAGGCTACACCTTC
CASSFQGGNRVRGYTF
>TRBJ2-2|-|few|TRBV19
TGTGCCAGTAGTATAGGGCAGGGCCAGGGGAACACCGGGGAGCTGTTTTTT
CASSIGQGQGNTGELFF
>TRBJ2-2|-|medium-sized|TRBV11-1
TGTGCCAGCAGCTTAGCCAGACTAGAGGGCGGGGAGCTGTTTTTT
CASSLARLEGGELFF